Listed here are 21 T cell receptor beta chains from one sample, sequenced in a study of cytomegalovirus exposure and HLA in healthy donors. It was with 60 Vbeta and 13 Jbeta primers that the PCR ran. Method: immunoSEQ multiplex PCR; TCRdb's copy keeps in-frame clones and lacks some. The listing records around 140,000 clones. Sequencing was carried out using PBMCs. Receptors were obtained from a woman aged 40 to 50 in good health and CMV-seropositive.

The CDR3 DNA reads as TGTGCCAGCAGTGAGACAACCTATGGCTACACCTTC. This gives the protein CASSETTYGYTF. This chain uses TRBV6-1 with TRBJ1-2; D is ambiguous. The CDR3 covers 12 residues. The ends were cut back, 3 bases at V and 4 bases at J, with 6 bases in the middle. The germline V gene encodes CDR1 MNHNS and CDR2 SASEGT.

The CDR3 region is CASSKQGLQGFVSISNQPQHF. The CDR3 DNA reads TGTGCCAGTAGTAAACAGGGATTACAGGGTTTTGTTTCGATAAGCAATCAGCCCCAGCATTTT. The J gene is TRBJ1-5, the V gene TRBV19; D is perhaps TRBD1 (6 bases). The CDR3 sequence is 21 residues long. Germline lookup yields CDR1 LNHDA and CDR2 SQIVND (reference sequence). Trimming removed 4 bases from V and 1 base from J, with 29 bases in between.

The rearrangement links TRBV9 to TRBJ1-1; D is ambiguous. From germline, CDR1 is SGDLS and CDR2 YYNGEE. The CDR3 is made up of 14 amino acids. Trimming stripped 5 bases from V and 4 bases from J, with 15 bases between. In DNA, the CDR3 is TGTGCCAGCAGACCGGCGGGCGTTAGCACTGAAGCTTTCTTT. This encodes CASRPAGVSTEAFF.

This chain links TRBV9 with TRBJ2-3, with D perhaps TRBD1 (6 bases). CDR1 is SGDLS and CDR2 is YYNGEE in the germline V gene. V lost 0 bases to trimming and J lost 4 bases, with 9 bases between them. The CDR3 consists of 14 residues. CDR3: CASSVGGGSDTQYF. DNA of the CDR3: TGTGCCAGCAGCGTAGGAGGGGGTTCAGATACGCAGTATTTT.

The CDR3 is CSVEVGRTSGRASDGELFF. Written as DNA, the CDR3 is TGCAGCGTTGAGGTTGGCAGAACTAGCGGGAGGGCCTCGGACGGGGAGCTGTTTTTT. The chain joins TRBV29-1 to TRBJ2-2; 13 bases map to TRBD2. V dropped 3 bases and J dropped 7; count of bases not matched to a gene: 17. CDR1 and CDR2 from the germline V gene are SQVTM and ANQGSEA. The CDR3 loop spans 19 amino acids.

V gene TRBV5-4 combines with J gene TRBJ2-2; D may be TRBD2 (6 bases). Germline CDR1 and CDR2: SGHNT and YYREEE (reference sequence). Trimming removed 5 bases from V and 2 bases from J, with 13 bases in between. The CDR3 totals 15 residues. CDR3 nucleotide sequence: TGTGCCAGCAGTTTACTCGGGGGTAACACCGGGGAGCTGTTTTTT. Translation gives CASSLLGGNTGELFF.

This chain uses TRBV7-2 with TRBJ2-1, with 11 nucleotides matching TRBD2. The CDR3 covers 14 residues. V dropped 4 bases and J dropped 7; count of bases not matched to a gene: 3. Germline CDR1 and CDR2: SGHTA and FQGNSA. The CDR3 DNA reads TGTGCCAGCAGCTCCACTAGCGGGAGTAATGAGCAGTTCTTC. Translating it yields CASSSTSGSNEQFF.

This chain connects TRBV7-2 to TRBJ1-3; 7 positions match TRBD1. The length of the CDR3 is 13 residues. Germline V gene lookup returns CDR1 SGHTA and CDR2 FQGNSA. V gave up 5 bases and J gave up 4 bases; unmatched junction bases: 2. The CDR3 region has the DNA TGTGCCAGCAGCCGGACAGGAGGAAACACCATATATTTT. It is translated as CASSRTGGNTIYF.

This chain connects TRBV18 to TRBJ2-1, with 8 bases lining up with TRBD2. V lost 3 bases and J lost 4; bases outside the gene matches: 5. Germline assignment: CDR1 KGHSH and CDR2 LQKENI. CDR3 length: 15 amino acids. The CDR3 region is CASSPGLVPYNEQFF. The CDR3 DNA sequence: TGTGCCAGCTCACCGGGACTAGTTCCTTACAATGAGCAGTTCTTC. Variable domain in full (rest from reference TRBV18 and TRBJ2-1): NAGVMQNPRHLVRRRGQEARLRCSPMKGHSHVYWYRQLPEEGLKFMVYLQKENIIDESGMPKERFSAEFPKEGPSILRIQQVVRGDSAAYFCASSPGLVPYNEQFFGPGTRLTVL.

The chain has TRBV5-1 and TRBJ1-1; D possibly corresponds to TRBD1 (6 bases). This CDR3 region has 15 residues. The V end lost 6 bases, the J end lost 7 bases, and 22 bases lay between the germline ends. Germline V lookup: CDR1 SGHRS, CDR2 YFSETQ. The CDR3 region has the DNA TGCGCCAGCACCCTTAGCTTAACCCAGGGGAGTGAAGCTTTCTTT. Translated, it gives CASTLSLTQGSEAFF. The whole variable domain, filled in from reference TRBV5-1 and TRBJ1-1, reads KAGVTQTPRYLIKTRGQQVTLSCSPISGHRSVSWYQQTPGQGLQFLFEYFSETQRNKGNFPGRFSGRQFSNSRSEMNVSTLELGDSALYLCASTLSLTQGSEAFFGQGTRLTVV.

This chain links TRBV5-1 with TRBJ1-2; perhaps TRBD1 as D (6 bases). The CDR3 runs 14 residues. Deletions cut 0 bases from V and 2 bases from J, with 8 bases between. CDR1 and CDR2 (germline): SGHRS, YFSETQ. Here the CDR3 reads CASSLERGNYGYTF. CDR3 in DNA: TGCGCCAGCAGCTTGGAGAGGGGGAACTATGGCTACACCTTC.

The rearrangement links TRBV10-3 to TRBJ2-1; 10 bases are shared with TRBD1. This CDR3 comprises 15 residues. CDR1 ENHRY and CDR2 SYGVKD come from the germline V gene. Trimming at V came to 5 bases and at J to 3 bases, leaving 4 bases not matched to a gene. The CDR3 region is CAISSGTGDYNEQFF. CDR3 DNA sequence: TGTGCCATCAGTTCCGGGACAGGGGACTACAATGAGCAGTTCTTC.

The chain carries TRBV5-1 and TRBJ1-1; 7 nucleotides agree with TRBD1. Germline CDR1 SGHRS, CDR2 YFSETQ. V shed 5 bases, J shed 4 bases, and the junction held 8 bases outside the gene matches. CDR3 length: 14 residues. DNA for the CDR3: TGCGCCAGCAGTTTCGACAGGGCAGGCACTGAAGCTTTCTTT. It specifies CASSFDRAGTEAFF. The full variable domain, in which reference TRBV5-1 and TRBJ1-1 provide the parts outside the CDR3, is KAGVTQTPRYLIKTRGQQVTLSCSPISGHRSVSWYQQTPGQGLQFLFEYFSETQRNKGNFPGRFSGRQFSNSRSEMNVSTLELGDSALYLCASSFDRAGTEAFFGQGTRLTVV.

This sequence joins TRBV27 and TRBJ2-7; D might be TRBD2 (5 bases). CDR1 and CDR2 (germline): MNHEY, SMNVEV (reference sequence). The CDR3 length is 13 residues. V shed 2 bases and J shed 1 base, with 6 bases lying between them. CDR3: CASSLGESYEQYF. For the CDR3, the DNA is TGTGCCAGCAGTTTAGGGGAGTCCTACGAGCAGTACTTC.

As DNA, the CDR3 is TGTGCCAGCACCCCCTCGGCGGACAGGGGTAACATTCAGTACTTC. Residues: CASTPSADRGNIQYF. The chain combines TRBV28 with TRBJ2-4; 9 bases align to TRBD1. CDR3 size: 15 residues. The trim removed 7 bases at V and 7 bases at J, leaving 11 bases unmatched. Germline loops: CDR1 MDHEN, CDR2 SYDVKM.

The rearrangement uses TRBV4-3 and TRBJ2-7; 13 bases agree with TRBD2. The V gene end was trimmed by 3 bases and the J gene end by 2 bases; junction bases not matched to a gene: 1. Germline values: CDR1 LGHNA, CDR2 YSLEER. CDR3 length: 15 residues. The CDR3 nucleotides read TGCGCCAGCAGCCAGGGACTAGCGGGACCCTACGAGCAGTACTTC. Amino acid sequence: CASSQGLAGPYEQYF.

The J gene is TRBJ1-1, the V gene TRBV7-9; D call uncertain. Looked up from germline, CDR1 is SEHNR and CDR2 is FQNEAQ (reference sequence). V lost 1 base and J 8 bases, leaving 8 bases between the germline ends. The CDR3 loop spans 12 amino acids. The CDR3 nucleotides read TGTGCCAGCAGCTTAGGAGGTAGCGAAGCTTTCTTT. Translating gives CASSLGGSEAFF.

This chain connects TRBV27 to TRBJ2-5; 8 nucleotides align to TRBD2. The CDR3 sequence is 14 residues long. J lost 4 bases, V lost 3 bases, and 4 bases had no gene match. Germline-derived CDR1 and CDR2 are MNHEY and SMNVEV (reference sequence). CDR3: CASSFRAGGETQYF. The DNA for the CDR3 is TGTGCCAGCAGTTTTCGCGCGGGAGGAGAGACCCAGTACTTC.

The chain links TRBV19 to TRBJ2-3, with 8 bases fitting TRBD2. V trimming: 5 bases; J trimming: 2 bases; junction bases outside the gene matches: 12. The CDR3 covers 17 residues. CDR1 is LNHDA, CDR2 SQIVND, per germline (reference sequence). Here the CDR3 DNA reads TGTGCCAGTAGTTCTCCGGGGGCTAGCGGGTACACAGATACGCAGTATTTT. This translates into CASSSPGASGYTDTQYF.

The genes are TRBV25-1 and TRBJ1-5; TRBD1 aligns across 7 bases. The CDR3 covers 14 residues. CDR1 MGHDK and CDR2 SYGVNS come from the germline V gene. Germline trimming cut 5 bases from V and 1 base from J; bases unmatched to any gene: 2. The CDR3 sequence is CASSIQGSNQPQHF. In nucleotides, the CDR3 is TGTGCCAGCAGTATACAGGGGAGCAATCAGCCCCAGCATTTT.

J is TRBJ2-1 and V is TRBV11-3; 7 bases fit TRBD1. Looked up from germline, CDR1 is SGHNT and CDR2 is YENEEA. V lost 5 bases, J lost 6 bases, and 7 bases stayed unmatched. This CDR3 contains 14 residues. The CDR3 sequence: CASSHQGELNEQFF. The CDR3 DNA follows: TGTGCCAGCAGCCACCAGGGGGAACTCAATGAGCAGTTCTTC.